The 9 T cell receptor beta chains below all came from one sample that was sequenced in a study of PD-1 blockade in classical Hodgkin lymphoma. As to time point: cycle 4 day 1 (C4D1), after 5 to 7 weeks of nivolumab. Brentuximab vedotin exposure varied, and every patient relapsed after autologous stem cell transplantation. Sequencing was performed with immunoSEQ multiplex PCR; in TCRdb, only in-frame clones are kept and a portion is missing. The repertoire includes about 33,000 clones, approximately 68% of them detected once, and approximately 4% sits in the top ten. The sequencing used peripheral blood mononuclear cells (PBMCs), collected before the fourth cycle of nivolumab. These receptors were taken from a human donor with classical Hodgkin lymphoma.

The chain combines TRBV19 with TRBJ2-3, with 11 bases that match TRBD2. The CDR3 runs to 17 residues. Trimming removed 3 bases from V and 6 bases from J; junction bases left unmatched: 11. CDR1 is LNHDA and CDR2 is SQIVND in the germline V gene (reference sequence). The CDR3 sequence: CASSIPGTSGLYDTQYF. The CDR3 DNA is TGTGCCAGTAGTATTCCCGGGACTAGCGGATTGTATGATACGCAGTATTTT.

The J gene is TRBJ1-2, the V gene TRBV15, with D hard to call. The CDR3 is made up of 14 amino acids. CDR1 and CDR2 from the germline V gene are LNHNV and YYDKDF (reference sequence). Trimming cost V 3 bases and J 4 bases, with 12 bases left between them. The CDR3 coding sequence is TGTGCCACCAGCAGCCCCTCAAGTCCCTATGGCTACACCTTC. It yields the protein CATSSPSSPYGYTF. Combining the CDR3 with reference TRBV15 and TRBJ1-2 gives the whole variable domain DAMVIQNPRYQVTQFGKPVTLSCSQTLNHNVMYWYQQKSSQAPKLLFHYYDKDFNNEADTPDNFQSRRPNTSFCFLDIRSPGLGDTAMYLCATSSPSSPYGYTFGSGTRLTVV.

This clone has more than one count but fewer than ten. This chain connects TRBV7-9 to TRBJ2-5; no firm D call. This CDR3 comprises 12 residues. CDR1 is SEHNR, CDR2 FQNEAQ, per germline (reference sequence). V was pared by 0 bases and J by 13 bases, with 12 bases between. Here the CDR3 DNA reads TGTGCCAGCAGCTTAGCGGGGTCCCATGGGTACTTC. Protein sequence: CASSLAGSHGYF. The full variable domain, its missing parts supplied by reference TRBV7-9 and TRBJ2-5, is DTGVSQNPRHKITKRGQNVTFRCDPISEHNRLYWYRQTLGQGPEFLTYFQNEAQLEKSRLLSDRFSAERPKGSFSTLEIQRTEQGDSAMYLCASSLAGSHGYFGPGTRLLVL.

This clone occurred a few times. The chain links TRBV7-9 to TRBJ1-2; the D gene is possibly TRBD1 (5 bases). The ends were cut back, 0 bases at V and 2 bases at J, with 19 bases in the middle. The germline V gene has CDR1 SEHNR and CDR2 FQNEAQ (reference sequence). The CDR3 is 18 residues long. CDR3 DNA sequence: TGTGCCAGCAGCTTAGCCTTAATTATGAGGGGCGGAAACTATGGCTACACCTTC. Its protein product is CASSLALIMRGGNYGYTF.

V gene TRBV30 combines with J gene TRBJ2-1; D uncertain. The CDR3 covers 10 residues. The V end was cut by 5 bases, the J end by 7 bases, with 6 bases between. Germline V lookup: CDR1 GTSNPN, CDR2 SVGIG (reference sequence). CDR3 sequence reads: CAWGENEQFF. The CDR3 DNA reads TGTGCCTGGGGGGAAAATGAGCAGTTCTTC.

The rearrangement uses TRBV4-2 and TRBJ2-1; 7 nucleotides match TRBD2. CDR3 length: 14 residues. CDR1 LGHNA and CDR2 YNFKEQ come from the germline V gene. Trimming cost V 5 bases and J 5 bases; bases outside gene matches: 6. For the CDR3, the DNA is TGTGCCAGCAGCTTTGCTAGCGGACACAATGAGCAGTTCTTC. It is translated as CASSFASGHNEQFF.

This clone has just one count. The chain couples TRBV10-3 to TRBJ1-4; perhaps TRBD1 as D (6 bases). CDR3 length equals 20 residues. Germline values: CDR1 ENHRY, CDR2 SYGVKD. V lost 0 bases and J lost 3, with 23 bases in between. Here the CDR3 DNA reads TGTGCCATCAGTGAGTCGATGATTTATCCTAGACAGGCGGCTAATGAAAAACTGTTTTTT. It codes for CAISESMIYPRQAANEKLFF.

V usage is TRBV19 and J usage is TRBJ2-3; no clear D gene. Germline CDR1 is LNHDA and CDR2 is SQIVND (reference sequence). V was cut by 0 bases and J by 2 bases, with 12 bases left in between. This CDR3 has 16 amino acids. The CDR3 DNA reads TGTGCCAGTAGTATAGAGGGTTCGTCACCCACAGATACGCAGTATTTT. It translates to CASSIEGSSPTDTQYF.

The rearrangement uses TRBV29-1 and TRBJ2-2; 8 positions match TRBD2. The CDR3 is 13 residues long. V trimming: 3 bases; J trimming: 7 bases; junction bases outside the gene matches: 4. In germline, CDR1 is SQVTM, CDR2 ANQGSEA. For the CDR3, the DNA is TGCAGCGTTGACGGGGGGGCTAGCGGGGAGCTGTTTTTT. Its protein product is CSVDGGASGELFF.